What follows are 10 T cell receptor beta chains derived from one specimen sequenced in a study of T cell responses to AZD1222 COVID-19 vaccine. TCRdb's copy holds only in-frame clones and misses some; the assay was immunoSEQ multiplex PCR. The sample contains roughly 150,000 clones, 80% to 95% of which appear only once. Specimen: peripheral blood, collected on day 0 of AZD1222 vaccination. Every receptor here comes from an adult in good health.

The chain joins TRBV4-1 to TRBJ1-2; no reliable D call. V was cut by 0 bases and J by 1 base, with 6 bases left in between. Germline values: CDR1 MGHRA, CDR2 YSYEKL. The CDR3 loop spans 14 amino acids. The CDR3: CASSQEPFNYGYTF. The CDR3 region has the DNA TGCGCCAGCAGCCAAGAACCATTTAACTATGGCTACACCTTC.

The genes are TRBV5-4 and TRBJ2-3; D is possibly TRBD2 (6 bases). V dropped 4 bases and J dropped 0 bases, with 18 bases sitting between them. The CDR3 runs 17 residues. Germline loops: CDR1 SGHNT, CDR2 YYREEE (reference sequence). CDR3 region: CASSLDGGGISTDTQYF. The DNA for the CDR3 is TGTGCCAGCAGCCTGGATGGTGGGGGGATAAGCACAGATACGCAGTATTTT.

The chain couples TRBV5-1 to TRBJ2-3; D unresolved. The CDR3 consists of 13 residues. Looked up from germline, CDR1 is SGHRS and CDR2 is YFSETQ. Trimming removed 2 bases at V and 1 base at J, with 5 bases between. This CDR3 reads CASSLRGTDTQYF. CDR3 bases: TGCGCCAGCAGCTTACGAGGCACAGATACGCAGTATTTT. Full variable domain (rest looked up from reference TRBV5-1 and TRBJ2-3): KAGVTQTPRYLIKTRGQQVTLSCSPISGHRSVSWYQQTPGQGLQFLFEYFSETQRNKGNFPGRFSGRQFSNSRSEMNVSTLELGDSALYLCASSLRGTDTQYFGPGTRLTVL.

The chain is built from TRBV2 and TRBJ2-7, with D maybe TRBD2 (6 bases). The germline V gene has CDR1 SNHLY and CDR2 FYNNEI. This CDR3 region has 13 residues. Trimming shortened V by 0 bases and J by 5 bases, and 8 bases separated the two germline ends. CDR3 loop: CASSEAGRHEQYF. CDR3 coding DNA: TGTGCCAGCAGTGAAGCGGGGAGGCACGAGCAGTACTTC.

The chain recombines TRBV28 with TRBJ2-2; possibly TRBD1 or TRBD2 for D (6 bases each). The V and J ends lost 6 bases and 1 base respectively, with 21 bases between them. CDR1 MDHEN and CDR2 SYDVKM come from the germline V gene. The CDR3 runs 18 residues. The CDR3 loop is CASSWDFGGSENTGELFF. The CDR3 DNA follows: TGTGCCAGCAGCTGGGACTTCGGGGGCAGCGAGAACACCGGGGAGCTGTTTTTT.

The CDR3 is CASSQRQGLRDGYTF. CDR3 in DNA: TGCGCCAGCAGCCAGCGACAGGGACTTCGCGATGGCTACACCTTC. This chain connects TRBV4-1 to TRBJ1-2; 7 nucleotides align to TRBD1. J gave up 6 bases and V 3 bases, and 10 bases lay outside the gene matches. Germline CDR1 reads MGHRA; CDR2 reads YSYEKL. This CDR3 is built from 15 residues.

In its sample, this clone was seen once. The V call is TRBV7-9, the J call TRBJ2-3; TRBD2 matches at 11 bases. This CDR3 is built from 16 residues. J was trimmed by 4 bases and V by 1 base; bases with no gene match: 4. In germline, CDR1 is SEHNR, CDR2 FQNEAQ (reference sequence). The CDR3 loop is CASSLVSGGAADTQYF. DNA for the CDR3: TGTGCCAGCAGCTTAGTTAGCGGGGGGGCTGCAGATACGCAGTATTTT.

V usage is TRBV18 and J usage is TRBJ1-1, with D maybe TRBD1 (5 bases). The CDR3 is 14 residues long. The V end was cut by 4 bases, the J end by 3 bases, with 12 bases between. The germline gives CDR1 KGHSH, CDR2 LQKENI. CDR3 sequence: CASSQFRGDTEAFF. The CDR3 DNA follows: TGTGCCAGCTCACAGTTCCGGGGGGACACTGAAGCTTTCTTT.

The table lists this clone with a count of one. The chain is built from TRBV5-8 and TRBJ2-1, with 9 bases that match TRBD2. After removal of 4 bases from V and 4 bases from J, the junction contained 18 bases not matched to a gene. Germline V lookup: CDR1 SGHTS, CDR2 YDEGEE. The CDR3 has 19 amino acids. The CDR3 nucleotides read TGTGCCAGCAGCGCCAGTTGGGGGCTGGCTAGCGGGAAGTACAATGAGCAGTTCTTC. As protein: CASSASWGLASGKYNEQFF.

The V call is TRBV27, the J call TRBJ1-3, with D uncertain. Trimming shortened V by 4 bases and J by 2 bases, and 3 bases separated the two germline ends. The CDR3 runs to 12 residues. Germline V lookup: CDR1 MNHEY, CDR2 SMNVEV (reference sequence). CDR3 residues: CASSSAGNTIYF. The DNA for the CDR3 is TGTGCCAGCAGTTCGGCTGGAAACACCATATATTTT.